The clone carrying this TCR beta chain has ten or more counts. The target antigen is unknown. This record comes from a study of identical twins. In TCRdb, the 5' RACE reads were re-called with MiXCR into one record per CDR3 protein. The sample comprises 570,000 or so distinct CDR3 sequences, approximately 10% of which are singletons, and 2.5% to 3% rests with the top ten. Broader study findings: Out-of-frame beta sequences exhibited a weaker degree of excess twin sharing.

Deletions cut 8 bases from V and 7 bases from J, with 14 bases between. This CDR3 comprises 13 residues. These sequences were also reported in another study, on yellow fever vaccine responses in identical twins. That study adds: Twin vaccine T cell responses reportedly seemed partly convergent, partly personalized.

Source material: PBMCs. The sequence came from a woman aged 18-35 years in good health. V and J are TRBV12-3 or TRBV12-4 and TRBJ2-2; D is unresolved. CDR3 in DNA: TGTGCCAGCTGCCCATGGGGTGACGGGGAGCTGTTTTTT. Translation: CASCPWGDGELFF.